Shown below are 28 T cell receptor beta chains from a single sample sequenced in a study of blood T cells in healthy people across ages. Primed by a sample-barcoded 5' primer and a J-beta primer mix, a second PCR proceeded for about 6 to 12 cycles. TCRdb reprocessed the 5' RACE reads with MiXCR, giving one entry per CDR3 protein. In the table there are almost 800,000 distinct CDR3 sequences, about three fifths of which are singletons. The sample consisted of blood. The receptors derive from a man aged 30 to 45 in good health.

The J gene is TRBJ2-3, the V gene TRBV7-8; 10 nucleotides match TRBD2. The CDR3 sequence is 17 residues long. Germline CDR1 is SGHVS and CDR2 is FQNEAQ. Trimming took 5 bases from V and 5 from J; bases not matched to a gene: 13. DNA for the CDR3: TGTGCCAGCAGCGCCGGGGCTAGCGGGGGTCTGAGAGATACGCAGTATTTT. Its protein product is CASSAGASGGLRDTQYF.

The chain links TRBV7-6 to TRBJ1-4; D gene unclear. V dropped 5 bases and J dropped 0 bases, with 16 bases sitting between them. Germline V CDR1 and CDR2: SGHVS, FNYEAQ. This CDR3 is 17 amino acids long. CDR3 sequence (DNA): TGTGCCAGCAGCCCTAGACCTACTTCGGCAACTAATGAAAAACTGTTTTTT. Translating gives CASSPRPTSATNEKLFF.

This clonotype was recorded once. The chain carries TRBV6-5 and TRBJ2-7; 7 bases line up with TRBD1. The CDR3 has 16 amino acids. Germline V CDR1 and CDR2: MNHEY, SVGAGI. The ends lost 0 bases at V and 5 bases at J; junction bases unmatched: 10. CDR3 region: CASSYSLAGTVNEQYF. CDR3 bases: TGTGCCAGCAGTTACTCGTTGGCCGGGACAGTCAACGAGCAGTACTTC.

The chain recombines TRBV5-1 with TRBJ2-5; 7 nucleotides line up with TRBD2. The CDR3 runs 16 residues. Per germline, CDR1 SGHRS and CDR2 YFSETQ. J lost 5 bases, V lost 1 base, and 11 bases had no gene match. CDR3 region: CASSLSIRGGLETQYF. CDR3 bases: TGCGCCAGCAGCTTGAGCATCCGGGGAGGGTTGGAGACCCAGTACTTC. The full variable domain, rest sourced from reference TRBV5-1 and TRBJ2-5, is KAGVTQTPRYLIKTRGQQVTLSCSPISGHRSVSWYQQTPGQGLQFLFEYFSETQRNKGNFPGRFSGRQFSNSRSEMNVSTLELGDSALYLCASSLSIRGGLETQYFGPGTRLLVL.

The rearrangement joins TRBV7-9 to TRBJ1-1; 7 nucleotides align to TRBD1. V gave up 5 bases and J gave up 0 bases; unmatched junction bases: 9. This CDR3 spans 16 amino acids. Germline CDR1 is SEHNR and CDR2 is FQNEAQ (reference sequence). The CDR3 region is CASSRSGQIVNTEAFF. CDR3 nucleotide sequence: TGTGCCAGCAGCCGATCGGGACAGATCGTGAACACTGAAGCTTTCTTT.

This sequence joins TRBV5-6 and TRBJ2-3, with D uncertain. CDR3 length equals 12 residues. The V and J ends lost 6 bases and 6 bases respectively, with 11 bases between them. CDR1 is SGHDT and CDR2 is YYEEEE in the germline V gene. The CDR3 sequence: CASNGIKDTQYF. Written as DNA, the CDR3 is TGTGCCAGCAACGGTATCAAGGATACGCAGTATTTT.

CDR3 region: CSARGLAGGQSAYNEQFF. Here the CDR3 DNA reads TGCAGTGCTAGGGGACTAGCGGGAGGCCAATCGGCCTACAATGAGCAGTTCTTC. The V call is TRBV20-1, the J call TRBJ2-1, with 15 bases that match TRBD2. The V gene end was trimmed by 3 bases and the J gene end by 2 bases; junction bases not matched to a gene: 8. Per the germline V gene, CDR1 is DFQATT and CDR2 is SNEGSKA (reference sequence). The CDR3 extends over 18 amino acids.

The genes are TRBV6-5 and TRBJ2-1; the D is unclear. The J call may be incorrect, as the DNA end agrees better with TRBJ2-7. The CDR3 has 15 residues. Germline CDR1 is MNHEY and CDR2 is SVGAGI. CDR3 in amino acids: CASSYAGLTYNEQYF. CDR3 in DNA: TGTGCCAGCAGTTACGCAGGTTTAACCTACAATGAGCAGTACTTC.

V and J are TRBV7-8 and TRBJ2-7; a weak D match, TRBD1 (6 bases). The CDR3 spans 15 residues. V lost 1 base and J lost 2, with 12 bases in between. In germline, CDR1 is SGHVS, CDR2 FQNEAQ. The CDR3, as DNA: TGTGCCAGCAGCTTAGTCCGGACAGACCCCTACGAGCAGTACTTC. It yields the protein CASSLVRTDPYEQYF.

The chain employs TRBV30 and TRBJ2-3; no definite D call. Germline CDR1 reads GTSNPN; CDR2 reads SVGIG (reference sequence). Deletions cut 0 bases from V and 5 bases from J, with 3 bases between. The CDR3 totals 11 residues. Here the CDR3 reads CAWSVVDTQYF. The CDR3 coding sequence is TGTGCCTGGAGTGTCGTAGATACGCAGTATTTT.

V is TRBV4-2 and J is TRBJ2-7; 11 positions match TRBD2. The V and J ends lost 1 base and 2 bases, in that order; junction bases with no gene match: 4. Germline CDR1 LGHNA, CDR2 YNFKEQ. The CDR3 has 16 amino acids. CDR3 sequence reads: CASSQGLAGLTYEQYF. The CDR3 region has the DNA TGTGCCAGCAGCCAAGGACTAGCGGGGCTTACCTACGAGCAGTACTTC.

The table lists this clonotype with a count of one. The V and J genes are TRBV4-3 and TRBJ1-5, with TRBD1 as a possible D gene (5 bases). Germline lookup yields CDR1 LGHNA and CDR2 YSLEER. The CDR3 runs to 14 residues. Trimming removed 0 bases at V and 5 bases at J, with 8 bases between. In DNA form, the CDR3 reads TGCGCCAGCAGCCAAGATGGGGGGGATCAGCCCCAGCATTTT. This translates into CASSQDGGDQPQHF.

This clonotype was counted between two and nine times. The gene calls are TRBV29-1 and TRBJ1-2; D unresolved. From germline, CDR1 is SQVTM and CDR2 ANQGSEA. This CDR3 has 13 residues. Trimming pared 0 bases from V and 4 bases from J, leaving 9 bases between. The CDR3 loop reads CSVEEANPYGYTF. The CDR3 bases are TGCAGCGTTGAAGAGGCAAACCCCTATGGCTACACCTTC.

The chain is built from TRBV20-1 and TRBJ2-1, with D possibly being TRBD2 (5 bases). Germline CDR1 is DFQATT and CDR2 is SNEGSKA (reference sequence). V was clipped by 1 base and J by 9 bases, with 10 bases between them. The CDR3 loop spans 12 amino acids. CDR3 residues: CSARGGSSEQFF. CDR3 nucleotides: TGCAGTGCTAGAGGAGGGTCGAGTGAGCAGTTCTTC.

This chain links TRBV29-1 with TRBJ2-1, with 8 bases matching TRBD1. The CDR3 totals 12 residues. Germline values: CDR1 SQVTM, CDR2 ANQGSEA. Trimming removed 8 bases from V and 7 bases from J; junction bases left unmatched: 7. The CDR3 is CSSDRGVNEQFF. CDR3 bases: TGCAGCTCCGACAGGGGTGTGAATGAGCAGTTCTTC.

In its sample, this clonotype was seen many times. The chain uses TRBV4-2 and TRBJ2-7, with D possibly TRBD1 on 5 matching bases. This CDR3 contains 14 residues. Germline V gene data show CDR1 as LGHNA and CDR2 as YNFKEQ. Between the trimmed V and J ends, which lost 4 bases and 7 bases, there was a span of 17 bases. The CDR3 DNA reads as TGTGCCAGCAGCCCTACAGGACAACTACGGGAGCAGTACTTC. It is translated as CASSPTGQLREQYF.

Only a few counts were recorded for this clonotype. The chain recombines TRBV29-1 with TRBJ2-7, with 9 bases identical to TRBD2. The closer fit of TRBJ2-5 to the DNA end suggests the J call may be wrong. The CDR3 length is 15 residues. Germline-derived CDR1 and CDR2 are SQVTM and ANQGSEA. CDR3 sequence (DNA): TGCAGCGTTGACGGTAGCGGGGGACTGCGAGAGACCCAGTACTTC. As protein: CSVDGSGGLRETQYF.

This chain links TRBV10-3 with TRBJ2-7; D perhaps matches TRBD1 (7 bases). Per germline, CDR1 ENHRY and CDR2 SYGVKD. Trimming left V 4 bases short and J 4 bases short, with 14 bases between. The CDR3 runs to 14 residues. The CDR3 sequence: CAISVGRGAYEQYF. The CDR3 coding sequence is TGTGCCATCAGTGTGGGCAGGGGGGCTTACGAGCAGTACTTC.

The chain recombines TRBV7-9 with TRBJ2-7; 9 nucleotides match TRBD2. The CDR3 is 16 amino acids. CDR1 and CDR2 (germline): SEHNR, FQNEAQ (reference sequence). V shed 2 bases and J 4 bases; nucleotides not matched to a gene: 9. CDR3 residues: CASSLQGTSRVYEQYF. CDR3 nucleotides: TGTGCCAGCAGCTTACAAGGGACTAGCCGTGTGTACGAGCAGTACTTC.

This clonotype appeared a few times. The chain joins TRBV29-1 to TRBJ2-3; D might be TRBD2 (7 bases). Deletions cut 0 bases from V and 9 bases from J, with 13 bases between. Germline lookup yields CDR1 SQVTM and CDR2 ANQGSEA. The CDR3 runs to 13 residues. CDR3 region: CSVEEGGAGTQYF. CDR3 coding DNA: TGCAGCGTTGAAGAGGGGGGGGCGGGGACGCAGTATTTT.

The chain is built from TRBV4-3 and TRBJ2-7; TRBD1 agrees at 7 bases. In germline, CDR1 is LGHNA, CDR2 YSLEER. The length of the CDR3 is 15 residues. The V gene end was trimmed by 0 bases and the J gene end by 2 bases; junction bases not matched to a gene: 4. The DNA of the CDR3 is TGCGCCAGCAGCCAAGACCGGGACAGTGCCTACGAGCAGTACTTC. Its translation is CASSQDRDSAYEQYF.

Concerning this clonotype itself: At one end the junction does not follow the germline gene, possibly because of a read error. The chain joins TRBV7-2 to TRBJ2-1; 11 bases agree with TRBD2. This CDR3 comprises 17 residues. CDR1 is SGHTA, CDR2 FQGNSA, per germline. CDR3 residues: CASSARLAGTYYTEQFF. The CDR3 coding sequence is TGTGCCAGCAGCGCAAGACTAGCGGGAACCTACTACACTGAGCAGTTCTTC.

The chain carries TRBV12-3 or TRBV12-4 and TRBJ2-1; TRBD2 matches 15 bases. The V segment lost 5 bases and the J segment 8 bases; nucleotides outside the gene matches: 10. The CDR3 runs 17 residues. The CDR3 loop reads CASSAGLAGGFFDEQFF. CDR3 nucleotides: TGTGCCAGCAGTGCGGGACTAGCGGGAGGTTTTTTCGATGAGCAGTTCTTC.

This clonotype appeared once. The chain joins TRBV5-6 to TRBJ1-2; TRBD1 might be the D (5 bases). With 0 bases removed from V and 2 bases from J, the gap between germline ends came to 11 bases. The germline V gene has CDR1 SGHDT and CDR2 YYEEEE. CDR3 size: 15 residues. The DNA of the CDR3 is TGTGCCAGCAGCTTGGGGGGCCGGGGGAACTATGGCTACACCTTC. Translating gives CASSLGGRGNYGYTF.

DNA for the CDR3: TGTGCTAGTATTCCGGGCGAGCAGTACTTC. The encoded protein is CASIPGEQYF. The gene calls are TRBV12-5 and TRBJ2-7; D remains unclear. CDR1 is LGHNT, CDR2 FRNRAP, per germline. Trimming took 8 bases from V and 6 from J, leaving 8 bases between them. The CDR3 totals 10 residues.

The chain links TRBV2 to TRBJ2-1; 8 bases align to TRBD1. Looked up from germline, CDR1 is SNHLY and CDR2 is FYNNEI. J lost 0 bases, V lost 6 bases, and 4 bases had no gene match. The CDR3 totals 15 residues. CDR3 nucleotides: TGTGCCAGCAGCAGGACAGGGCTCTCCTACAATGAGCAGTTCTTC. This sequence encodes CASSRTGLSYNEQFF.

The V and J genes are TRBV20-1 and TRBJ1-5; D may be TRBD1 (6 bases). V was cut by 2 bases and J by 4 bases, with 9 bases left in between. The CDR3 consists of 13 residues. The germline gives CDR1 DFQATT, CDR2 SNEGSKA (reference sequence). CDR3 nucleotides: TGCAGTGCTAGAAGACAGGTAAATCAGCCCCAGCATTTT. Encoded protein: CSARRQVNQPQHF.

V is TRBV12-3 or TRBV12-4 and J is TRBJ2-4; D not certain. Trimming pared 3 bases from V and 5 bases from J, leaving 11 bases between. This CDR3 contains 14 residues. The CDR3 loop reads CASSFRRPENIQYF. CDR3 nucleotides: TGTGCCAGCAGTTTCAGGAGACCGGAAAACATTCAGTACTTC.